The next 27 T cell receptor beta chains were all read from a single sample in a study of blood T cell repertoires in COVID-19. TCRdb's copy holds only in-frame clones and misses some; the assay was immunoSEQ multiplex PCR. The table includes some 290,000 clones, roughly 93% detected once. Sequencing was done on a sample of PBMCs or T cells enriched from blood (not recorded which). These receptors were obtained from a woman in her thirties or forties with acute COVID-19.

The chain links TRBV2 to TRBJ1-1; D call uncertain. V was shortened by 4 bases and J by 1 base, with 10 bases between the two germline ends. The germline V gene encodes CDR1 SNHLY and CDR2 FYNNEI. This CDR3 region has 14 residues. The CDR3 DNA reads TGTGCCAGCAGTGGTGTATCAGGGAACACTGAAGCTTTCTTT. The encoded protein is CASSGVSGNTEAFF.

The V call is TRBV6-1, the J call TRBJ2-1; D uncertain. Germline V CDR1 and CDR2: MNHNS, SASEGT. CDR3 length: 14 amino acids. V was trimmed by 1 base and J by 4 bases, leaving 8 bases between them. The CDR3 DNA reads TGTGCCAGCAGTGAAGGAGGTCGTTACAATGAGCAGTTCTTC. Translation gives CASSEGGRYNEQFF.

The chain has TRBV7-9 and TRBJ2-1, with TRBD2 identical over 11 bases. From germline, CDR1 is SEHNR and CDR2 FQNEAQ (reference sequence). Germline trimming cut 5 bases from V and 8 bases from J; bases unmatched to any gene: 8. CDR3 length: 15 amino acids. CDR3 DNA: TGTGCCAGCAGCCTTAGCGGGAGGGCCCGATATGAGCAGTTCTTC. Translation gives CASSLSGRARYEQFF.

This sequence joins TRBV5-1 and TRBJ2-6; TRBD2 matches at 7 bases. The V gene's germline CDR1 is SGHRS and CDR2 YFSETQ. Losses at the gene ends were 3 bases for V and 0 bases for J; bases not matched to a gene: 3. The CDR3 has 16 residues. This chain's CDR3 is CASSSASGSGANVLTF. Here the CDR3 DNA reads TGCGCCAGCAGCTCAGCTAGCGGCTCTGGGGCCAACGTCCTGACTTTC.

The CDR3 region has the DNA TGTGCCAGCAGTAAAAGGGTCCCGCCGGGAAGAAAGCATTTT. This sequence encodes CASSKRVPPGRKHF. The chain combines TRBV28 with TRBJ1-5; unclear D gene. The CDR3 is 14 residues long. The germline gives CDR1 MDHEN, CDR2 SYDVKM. Trimming took off 5 bases at V and 14 bases at J, with 22 bases between the two ends.

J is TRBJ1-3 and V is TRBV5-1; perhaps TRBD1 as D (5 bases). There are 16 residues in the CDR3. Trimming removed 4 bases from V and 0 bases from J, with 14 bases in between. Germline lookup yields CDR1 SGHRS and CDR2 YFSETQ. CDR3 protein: CASSTEGVVSGNTIYF. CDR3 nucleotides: TGCGCCAGCAGCACGGAAGGGGTAGTCTCTGGAAACACCATATATTTT.

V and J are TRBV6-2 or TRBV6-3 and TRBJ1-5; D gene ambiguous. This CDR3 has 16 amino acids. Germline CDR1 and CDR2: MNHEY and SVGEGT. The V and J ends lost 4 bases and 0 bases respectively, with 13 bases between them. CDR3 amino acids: CASSSTRQNSNQPQHF. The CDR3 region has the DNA TGTGCCAGCAGTTCGACCCGACAAAATAGCAATCAGCCCCAGCATTTT.

The chain's CDR3 is CASSEARNSPLHF. CDR3 in DNA: TGTGCCAGCAGTGAAGCACGGAATTCACCCCTCCACTTT. The chain links TRBV6-1 to TRBJ1-6; the D is unclear. V lost 0 bases to trimming and J lost 7 bases, with 4 bases between them. The CDR3 runs 13 residues. Germline-derived CDR1 and CDR2 are MNHNS and SASEGT.

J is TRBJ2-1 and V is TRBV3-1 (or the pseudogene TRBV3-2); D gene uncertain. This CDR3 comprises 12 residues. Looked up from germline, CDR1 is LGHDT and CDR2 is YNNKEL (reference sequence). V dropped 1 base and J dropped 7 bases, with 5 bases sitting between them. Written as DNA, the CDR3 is TGTGCCAGCAGCCAAGTTTCGAATGAGCAGTTCTTC. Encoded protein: CASSQVSNEQFF.

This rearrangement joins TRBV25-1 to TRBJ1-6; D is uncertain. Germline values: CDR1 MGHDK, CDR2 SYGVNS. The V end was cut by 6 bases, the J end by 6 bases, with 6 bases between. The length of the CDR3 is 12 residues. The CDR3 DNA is TGTGCCAGCAGGGACTCTAATTCACCCCTCCACTTT. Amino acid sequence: CASRDSNSPLHF.

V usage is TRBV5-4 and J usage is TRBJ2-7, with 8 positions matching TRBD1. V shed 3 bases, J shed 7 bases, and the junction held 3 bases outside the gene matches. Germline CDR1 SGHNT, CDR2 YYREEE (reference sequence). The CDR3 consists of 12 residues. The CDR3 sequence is CASSSGTGEQYF. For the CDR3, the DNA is TGTGCCAGCAGCTCCGGGACAGGAGAGCAGTACTTC.

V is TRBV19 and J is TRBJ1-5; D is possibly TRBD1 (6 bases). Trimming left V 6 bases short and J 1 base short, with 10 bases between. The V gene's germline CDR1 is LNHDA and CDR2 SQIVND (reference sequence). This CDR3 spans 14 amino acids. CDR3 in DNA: TGTGCCAGTAGCCTGAGGGGGAGCAATCAGCCCCAGCATTTT. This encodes CASSLRGSNQPQHF.

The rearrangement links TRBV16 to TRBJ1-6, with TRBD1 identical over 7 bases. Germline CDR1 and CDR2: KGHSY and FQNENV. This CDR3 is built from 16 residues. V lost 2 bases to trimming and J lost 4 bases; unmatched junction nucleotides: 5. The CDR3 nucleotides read TGTGCCAGCAGCCAACTAGGGACAGATTATAATTCACCCCTCCACTTT. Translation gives CASSQLGTDYNSPLHF.

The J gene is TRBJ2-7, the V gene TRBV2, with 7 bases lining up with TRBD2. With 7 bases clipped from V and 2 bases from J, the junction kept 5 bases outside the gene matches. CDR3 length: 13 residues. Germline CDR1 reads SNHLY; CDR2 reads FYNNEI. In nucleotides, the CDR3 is TGTGCCAGCAATGGGGGGACTACCTACGAGCAGTACTTC. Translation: CASNGGTTYEQYF.

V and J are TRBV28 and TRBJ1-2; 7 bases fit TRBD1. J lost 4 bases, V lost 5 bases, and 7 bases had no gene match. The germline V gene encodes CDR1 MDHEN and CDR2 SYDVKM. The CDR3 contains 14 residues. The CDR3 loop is CASSPGTATYGYTF. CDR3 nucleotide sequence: TGTGCCAGCAGTCCCGGGACAGCTACCTATGGCTACACCTTC.

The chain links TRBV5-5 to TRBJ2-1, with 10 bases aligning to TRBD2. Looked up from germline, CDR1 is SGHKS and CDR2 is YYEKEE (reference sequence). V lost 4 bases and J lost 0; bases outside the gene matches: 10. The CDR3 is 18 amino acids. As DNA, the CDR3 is TGTGCCAGCAGCCCGGGAGCGGGAGGGCCGAGCTCCTACAATGAGCAGTTCTTC. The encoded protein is CASSPGAGGPSSYNEQFF.

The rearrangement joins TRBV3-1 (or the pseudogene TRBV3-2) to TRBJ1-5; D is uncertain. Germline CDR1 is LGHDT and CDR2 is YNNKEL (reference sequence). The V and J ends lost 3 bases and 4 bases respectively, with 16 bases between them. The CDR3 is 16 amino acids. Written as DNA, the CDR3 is TGTGCCAGCAGCCACCATTATTTACCAGGTAATCAGCCCCAGCATTTT. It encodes CASSHHYLPGNQPQHF.

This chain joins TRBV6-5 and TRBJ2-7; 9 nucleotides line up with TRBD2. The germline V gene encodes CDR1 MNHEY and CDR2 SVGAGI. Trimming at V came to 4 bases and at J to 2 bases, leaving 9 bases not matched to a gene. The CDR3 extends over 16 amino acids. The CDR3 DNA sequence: TGTGCCAGCAGTTTACGTAAGGTAGCGGGGGCCTACGAGCAGTACTTC. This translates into CASSLRKVAGAYEQYF.

The CDR3 coding sequence is TGTGCCAGCAGCTTGATGGCCCACGAGCAGTACTTC. Translation gives CASSLMAHEQYF. V is TRBV11-2 and J is TRBJ2-7; D gene unclear. Trimming removed 3 bases at V and 5 bases at J, with 8 bases between. Germline lookup yields CDR1 SGHAT and CDR2 FQNNGV. The CDR3 is 12 residues long.

The CDR3 DNA reads TGTGCCAGCTCACCACTGGCGGGGGGAAACAATGAGCAGTTCTTC. As protein: CASSPLAGGNNEQFF. V gene TRBV18 combines with J gene TRBJ2-1; the match to TRBD2 covers 8 bases. The length of the CDR3 is 15 residues. V lost 1 base, J lost 5 bases, and 4 bases stayed unmatched. CDR1 is KGHSH, CDR2 LQKENI, per germline.

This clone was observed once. The CDR3 region has the DNA TGTGCCAGCTCACACTACGCGACTAGCGGACCCAAAAACGCCTACAATGAGCAGTTCTTC. This gives the protein CASSHYATSGPKNAYNEQFF. The rearrangement links TRBV18 to TRBJ2-1; 9 bases agree with TRBD2. V lost 4 bases, J lost 2 bases, and 18 bases stayed unmatched. Germline V lookup: CDR1 KGHSH, CDR2 LQKENI. This CDR3 has 20 residues.

The CDR3 nucleotides are TGTGCCAGCAGCCCCCGGGACAGGGTATTGCAGCCCCAGCATTTT. It translates to CASSPRDRVLQPQHF. The rearrangement links TRBV28 to TRBJ1-5; 9 positions agree with TRBD1. Germline-derived CDR1 and CDR2 are MDHEN and SYDVKM. The CDR3 sequence is 15 residues long. J gave up 7 bases and V 6 bases, and 10 bases lay outside the gene matches.

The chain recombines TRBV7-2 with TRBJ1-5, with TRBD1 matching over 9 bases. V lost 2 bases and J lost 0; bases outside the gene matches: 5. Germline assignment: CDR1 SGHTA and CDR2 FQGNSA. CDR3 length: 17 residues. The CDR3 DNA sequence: TGTGCCAGCAGCTTAACGTACAGGGGGCCTAGCAATCAGCCCCAGCATTTT. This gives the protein CASSLTYRGPSNQPQHF.

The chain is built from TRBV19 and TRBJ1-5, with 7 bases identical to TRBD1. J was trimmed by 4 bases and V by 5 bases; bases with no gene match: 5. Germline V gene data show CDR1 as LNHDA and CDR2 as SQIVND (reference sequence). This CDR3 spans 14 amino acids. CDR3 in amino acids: CASSLQGRNQPQHF. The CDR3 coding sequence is TGTGCCAGTAGTTTACAGGGGCGGAATCAGCCCCAGCATTTT.

The CDR3 loop is CASSFGSNQPQHF. CDR3 DNA: TGTGCCAGCAGCTTTGGCAGCAATCAGCCCCAGCATTTT. The V and J genes are TRBV7-2 and TRBJ1-5; D is unresolved. The V and J ends lost 3 bases and 1 base respectively, with 4 bases between them. Germline CDR1 SGHTA, CDR2 FQGNSA. This CDR3 is 13 amino acids long.

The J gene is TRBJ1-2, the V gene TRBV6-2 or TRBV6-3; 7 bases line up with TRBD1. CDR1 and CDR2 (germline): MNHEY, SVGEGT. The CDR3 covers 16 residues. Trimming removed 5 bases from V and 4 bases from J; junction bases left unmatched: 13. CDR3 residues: CASSLDSTGTVYGYTF. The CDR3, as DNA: TGTGCCAGCAGTCTAGATTCTACCGGGACAGTCTATGGCTACACCTTC.

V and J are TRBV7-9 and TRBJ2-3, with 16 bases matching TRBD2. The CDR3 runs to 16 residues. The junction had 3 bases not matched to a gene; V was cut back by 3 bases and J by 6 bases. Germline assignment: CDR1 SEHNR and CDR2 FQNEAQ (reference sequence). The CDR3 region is CASSLGLAGGPDTQYF. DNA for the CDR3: TGTGCCAGCAGCTTGGGACTAGCGGGAGGGCCGGATACGCAGTATTTT.